This TCR beta chain stems from a study of cytomegalovirus exposure and HLA in healthy donors. Across the study: Prior work identified 95 million to 120 million unique TCR beta sequences in approximately 200 million T cells. Study conclusions and caveats: Researchers counted around 150 TCR beta chains as cytomegalovirus-associated. For TCR beta chains, V- and J-gene trimming was later linked to a missense DCLRE1C variant.

With V trimmed by 4 bases and J by 7 bases, 8 bases remained unmatched. Germline CDR1 MNHEY, CDR2 SVGAGI. This CDR3 has 14 residues. The PCR used 60 Vbeta and 13 Jbeta primers. TCRdb's copy holds only in-frame clones and misses some; the assay was immunoSEQ multiplex PCR. Of 150,000 to 200,000 clones listed, roughly four fifths were seen once; the top ten hold 0.9% to 1.1%. Healthy individuals who donated bone marrow served as the donors. This clone has just a few counts. Its target is unknown. The sample comprised PBMCs. This receptor was obtained from a woman aged 40 to 50 in good health and CMV-seronegative. This rearrangement joins TRBV6-5 to TRBJ2-7, with 9 bases that match TRBD2. DNA for the CDR3: TGTGCCAGCAGTTCGCTAGCGGGATCGCGGGAGCAGTACTTC. Encoded protein: CASSSLAGSREQYF.